A single sample gave rise to the 11 T cell receptor beta chains below, sequenced in a study of T cell responses to AZD1222 COVID-19 vaccine. Generated by immunoSEQ multiplex PCR, the TCRdb table keeps only in-frame clones and is missing some. The table has over 100,000 clones, just over 90% seen once. The material was peripheral blood, obtained 28 days after the second AZD1222 dose. These receptors all come from an adult who received the AZD1222 COVID-19 vaccine.

The V gene is TRBV2, the J gene TRBJ1-2; a possible D gene is TRBD1 (6 bases). This CDR3 has 14 amino acids. From germline, CDR1 is SNHLY and CDR2 FYNNEI. V lost 8 bases and J 6 bases, leaving 19 bases between the germline ends. DNA for the CDR3: TGTGCCAGCCGCAGGGGCCGGTCCCCTGATGGCTACACCTTC. Translating gives CASRRGRSPDGYTF. Based on the CDR3 plus reference TRBV2 and TRBJ1-2, the full variable domain is EPEVTQTPSHQVTQMGQEVILRCVPISNHLYFYWYRQILGQKVEFLVSFYNNEISEKSEIFDDQFSVERPDGSNFTLKIRSTKLEDSAMYFCASRRGRSPDGYTFGSGTRLTVV.

V and J are TRBV27 and TRBJ1-4; TRBD1 might be the D (5 bases). CDR3 length: 14 amino acids. From germline, CDR1 is MNHEY and CDR2 SMNVEV (reference sequence). V lost 6 bases and J lost 8, with 16 bases in between. Here the CDR3 reads CASSSVGGGEKLFF. CDR3 coding DNA: TGTGCCAGCAGCTCCGTCGGGGGTGGAGAAAAACTGTTTTTT.

This CDR3 is CASSLSGPSYNEQFF. CDR3 nucleotides: TGTGCCAGCAGCTTAAGCGGGCCCTCCTACAATGAGCAGTTCTTC. The J gene is TRBJ2-1, the V gene TRBV7-3, with a weak D call TRBD2 (5 bases). The CDR3 extends over 15 amino acids. CDR1 and CDR2 (germline): SGHTA, FQGTGA. V was cut by 1 base and J by 0 bases, with 7 bases left in between.

The J gene is TRBJ2-4, the V gene TRBV2; no firm D call. The V gene's germline CDR1 is SNHLY and CDR2 FYNNEI. This CDR3 has 14 residues. Trimming shortened V by 10 bases and J by 4 bases, and 17 bases separated the two germline ends. The CDR3 DNA reads as TGTGCCACCGGGCCGAAGATCAGGAAAAACATTCAGTACTTC. Encoded protein: CATGPKIRKNIQYF.

The chain uses TRBV11-2 and TRBJ2-7, with 8 bases fitting TRBD1. Germline values: CDR1 SGHAT, CDR2 FQNNGV. J was trimmed by 7 bases and V by 2 bases; bases with no gene match: 10. The CDR3 spans 15 residues. CDR3 sequence: CASSLRQGAMREQYF. CDR3 bases: TGTGCCAGCAGCTTAAGGCAGGGGGCGATGAGAGAGCAGTACTTC.

This clone was seen a handful of times. The chain employs TRBV19 and TRBJ2-7, with a possible D match to TRBD1 (6 bases). V was clipped by 1 base and J by 3 bases, with 13 bases between them. Germline CDR1 is LNHDA and CDR2 is SQIVND (reference sequence). The CDR3 loop spans 15 amino acids. The CDR3 DNA is TGTGCCAGTAGTATAGTCGGCCAGGGGCTCTACGAGCAGTACTTC. This translates into CASSIVGQGLYEQYF.

This clone occurred a few times. Other DNA sequences in this specimen translate into the identical CDR3. As DNA, the CDR3 is TGTGCCAGCAGCGTAGAGGGGGATGAAAAACTGTTTTTT. It is translated as CASSVEGDEKLFF. V and J are TRBV9 and TRBJ1-4; perhaps TRBD1 as D (6 bases). The CDR3 runs 13 residues. The germline V gene has CDR1 SGDLS and CDR2 YYNGEE. Trimming removed 0 bases at V and 6 bases at J, with 6 bases between.

The V call is TRBV11-3, the J call TRBJ2-7; D gene uncertain. This CDR3 contains 15 residues. CDR1 is SGHNT and CDR2 is YENEEA in the germline V gene. The V and J ends lost 0 bases and 5 bases respectively, with 14 bases between them. In DNA, the CDR3 is TGTGCCAGCAGCTTAGATTCGGGCTCAACTAACGAGCAGTACTTC. This sequence encodes CASSLDSGSTNEQYF.

The rearrangement uses TRBV18 and TRBJ2-7; D possibly matches TRBD1 or TRBD2 (6 bases each). The CDR3 has 14 residues. The V end was cut by 1 base, the J end by 5 bases, with 12 bases between. Germline CDR1 KGHSH, CDR2 LQKENI. The CDR3 coding sequence is TGTGCCAGCTCACCACTGTCCGGGGGCAACGAGCAGTACTTC. This gives the protein CASSPLSGGNEQYF.

The rearrangement links TRBV2 to TRBJ1-1, with 8 bases matching TRBD1. V gave up 6 bases and J gave up 11 bases; unmatched junction bases: 14. This CDR3 comprises 14 residues. In germline, CDR1 is SNHLY, CDR2 FYNNEI. CDR3 in DNA: TGTGCCAGCAGGATAAATCTTGGACAGGGTAGTGCTTTCTTT. It is translated as CASRINLGQGSAFF.

The chain is built from TRBV2 and TRBJ2-1, with D possibly called TRBD1 or TRBD2 (7 bases each). This CDR3 has 15 residues. V was trimmed by 2 bases and J by 1 base, leaving 9 bases between them. Germline values: CDR1 SNHLY, CDR2 FYNNEI. Written as DNA, the CDR3 is TGTGCCAGCAGTGAACAGGGGGGGTCCTACAATGAGCAGTTCTTC. This gives the protein CASSEQGGSYNEQFF.